This T cell receptor (beta chain) was sequenced in a study of cytomegalovirus exposure and HLA in healthy donors. Study information: Of 300 to 500 genotyped donors, around 80% grouped in the Caucasian-associated ancestry cluster.

The PCR was carried out with 60 Vbeta primers and 13 Jbeta primers. The table came from immunoSEQ multiplex PCR; TCRdb's copy has only in-frame clones and leaves some out. The profile covers about 120,000 clones, with over 70% appearing a single time and 7.5% to 10% taken by the ten largest. The CDR3 spans 16 residues. V was cut by 2 bases and J by 3 bases, with 14 bases left in between. The germline V gene has CDR1 LNHDA and CDR2 SQIVND (reference sequence). The chain joins TRBV19 to TRBJ1-5; a possible D gene is TRBD1 (5 bases). This clonotype was sampled from a female donor in good health and CMV-seropositive. The specimen was PBMCs. CDR3 protein: CASSIYVGGNNQPQHF. In DNA, the CDR3 is TGTGCCAGTAGTATATACGTTGGGGGGAACAATCAGCCCCAGCATTTT.